This entry is about one T cell receptor (beta chain). The data stem from a study of T-cell memory formation after mild COVID-19. TCRdb processed the 5' RACE reads anew with MiXCR; each CDR3 protein has one entry. The sample has 250,000 to 350,000 distinct CDR3 sequences; less than 20% are singletons. Trimming left V 4 bases short and J 7 bases short, with 12 bases between. The CDR3 length is 13 residues. Per germline, CDR1 SGHRS and CDR2 YFSETQ. The chain is built from TRBV5-1 and TRBJ2-1; D is unresolved. This clonotype was sampled from a man younger than 35 who had mild COVID-19 (a few samples of this study predate the infection). Cell type and time point are not known. Sequenced: PBMCs or a T cell subset sorted from them (not recorded which). CDR3: CASSPPPRNEQFF. The DNA for the CDR3 is TGCGCCAGCAGCCCCCCGCCCCGGAATGAGCAGTTCTTC.